This TCR beta chain was recovered during a study of siplizumab effects on memory and regulatory T cells. Every sample had some 99,000 of its TCR templates assayed. Profiled with immunoSEQ multiplex PCR; TCRdb holds only in-frame clones, not every one. The sample consists of some 96,000 clones, about 94% of them appearing once. Whole-study findings and limits: Under siplizumab, alloreactive sequences traced to unstimulated CD4+ memory cells were significantly reduced. Most proliferating CD4+ or CD8+ clones, roughly 80-95%, had no naive or memory assignment. The study found naive T cells seemingly more diverse than memory cells and seemingly major alloresponse contributors.

A word on this clone: Its antigen remains unknown.

This TCR was recovered from a human donor in good health. The sequencing input was non-Treg CD4+ T cells sorted from blood.

The CDR3 here is CASSSQTDSYEQYF. The CDR3 DNA follows: TGTGCCAGTAGTAGTCAGACAGATTCCTACGAGCAGTACTTC. The V call is TRBV19, the J call TRBJ2-7; perhaps TRBD1 as D (5 bases). V was pared by 4 bases and J by 1 base, with 11 bases between. This CDR3 has 14 residues. In germline, CDR1 is LNHDA, CDR2 SQIVND (reference sequence).